These 25 T cell receptor beta chains originate from one sample sequenced in a study of Graves' ophthalmopathy and Graves' hyperthyroidism. Investigators amplified TCR beta CDR3 regions from RNA transcripts. In the first round, RT-PCR was carried out with HTBI primers, and a multiplex PCR formed the second round. TCRdb recomputed calls from the multiplex PCR reads with MiXCR, one row per CDR3 protein. The sample has about 640,000 distinct CDR3 sequences; about two fifths are singletons. Material for sequencing was peripheral blood. Receptor source: an adult man with Graves' ophthalmopathy.

The CDR3 region is CASSRALGGTYEQYF. The DNA of the CDR3 is TGTGCCAGCAGCAGAGCCTTGGGGGGTACCTACGAGCAGTACTTC. The chain combines TRBV14 with TRBJ2-7; tentatively, D is TRBD2 (6 bases). Germline values: CDR1 SGHDN, CDR2 FVKESK. V was shortened by 5 bases and J by 2 bases, with 16 bases between the two germline ends. The CDR3 is 15 amino acids.

The rearrangement joins TRBV7-3 to TRBJ2-2, with 9 bases fitting TRBD2. J gave up 7 bases and V 5 bases, and 8 bases lay outside the gene matches. The germline gives CDR1 SGHTA, CDR2 FQGTGA. This CDR3 contains 15 residues. CDR3 in DNA: TGTGCCAGCAGCCTTTCCGGGACTAGCAACGGGGAGCTGTTTTTT. It codes for CASSLSGTSNGELFF.

The chain has TRBV29-1 and TRBJ1-2; D is unresolved. V was shortened by 7 bases and J by 0 bases, with 15 bases between the two germline ends. This CDR3 region has 14 residues. The V gene's germline CDR1 is SQVTM and CDR2 ANQGSEA. The DNA for the CDR3 is TGCAGCGGTGGCGGGCGGGGAGCTAACTATGGCTACACCTTC. It specifies CSGGGRGANYGYTF.

The sample holds many counts of this clonotype. The rearrangement joins TRBV15 to TRBJ1-1, with D unclear. Germline lookup yields CDR1 LNHNV and CDR2 YYDKDF (reference sequence). Trimming took off 1 base at V and 0 bases at J, with 9 bases between the two ends. The CDR3 runs to 15 residues. CDR3 nucleotides: TGTGCCACCAGCAGAGTCGTAGGGCTGAACACTGAAGCTTTCTTT. Translating it yields CATSRVVGLNTEAFF.

This clonotype was found many times. The chain recombines TRBV15 with TRBJ1-5; tentative D call: TRBD1 (6 bases). The V and J ends lost 5 bases and 7 bases respectively, with 18 bases between them. The CDR3 covers 15 residues. The V gene's germline CDR1 is LNHNV and CDR2 YYDKDF (reference sequence). Here the CDR3 DNA reads TGTGCCACCAGCTATGGGGGGCAGGGTTACCAGCCCCAGCATTTT. This translates into CATSYGGQGYQPQHF. Complete variable domain (other parts from reference TRBV15 and TRBJ1-5): DAMVIQNPRYQVTQFGKPVTLSCSQTLNHNVMYWYQQKSSQAPKLLFHYYDKDFNNEADTPDNFQSRRPNTSFCFLDIRSPGLGDTAMYLCATSYGGQGYQPQHFGDGTRLSIL.

This clonotype was seen many times. The chain uses TRBV2 and TRBJ2-7; 11 bases align to TRBD2. V was clipped by 4 bases and J by 4 bases; unmatched bases: 6. CDR3 length equals 15 residues. Germline CDR1 and CDR2: SNHLY and FYNNEI. The CDR3 region is CASSATGTSGYEQYF. The CDR3 nucleotides read TGTGCCAGCAGTGCCACCGGGACTAGCGGTTACGAGCAGTACTTC. Together with reference TRBV2 and TRBJ2-7, the CDR3 gives the full variable domain: EPEVTQTPSHQVTQMGQEVILRCVPISNHLYFYWYRQILGQKVEFLVSFYNNEISEKSEIFDDQFSVERPDGSNFTLKIRSTKLEDSAMYFCASSATGTSGYEQYFGPGTRLTVT.

This clonotype was observed at least ten times. The CDR3 DNA reads as TGTGCCAGTAGTGGACGGCACAGGGAAGACTATGGCTACACCTTC. The encoded protein is CASSGRHREDYGYTF. The chain links TRBV19 to TRBJ1-2; D might be TRBD1 (6 bases). V was pared by 5 bases and J by 3 bases, with 16 bases between. This CDR3 is 15 amino acids long. Germline CDR1 is LNHDA and CDR2 is SQIVND (reference sequence).

The rearrangement joins TRBV7-3 to TRBJ1-5; D unclear. The CDR3 runs to 13 residues. Trimming cost V 6 bases and J 14 bases, with 20 bases left between them. CDR1 and CDR2 (germline): SGHTA, FQGTGA. CDR3: CASSSVAGGYEHF. In nucleotides, the CDR3 is TGTGCCAGCAGTTCAGTAGCGGGAGGCTACGAGCATTTT.

This clonotype was picked up many times. The genes are TRBV25-1 and TRBJ2-7, with D tentatively TRBD2 (7 bases). Germline CDR1 and CDR2: MGHDK and SYGVNS. V was clipped by 3 bases and J by 0 bases, with 9 bases between them. The CDR3 contains 14 residues. Here the CDR3 DNA reads TGTGCCAGCAGTGACGGGGGGCTCTCCTACGAGCAGTACTTC. Its protein product is CASSDGGLSYEQYF.

The chain couples TRBV29-1 to TRBJ2-7; tentatively, D is TRBD1 or TRBD2 (5 bases each). This CDR3 has 13 amino acids. Trimming shortened V by 8 bases and J by 0 bases, and 14 bases separated the two germline ends. The germline V gene has CDR1 SQVTM and CDR2 ANQGSEA. The CDR3 sequence is CSQEGRGSYEQYF. Written as DNA, the CDR3 is TGCAGCCAAGAGGGACGCGGCTCCTACGAGCAGTACTTC.

This clonotype appeared many times. This chain joins TRBV2 and TRBJ1-5; no clear D gene. Trimming took 5 bases from V and 0 from J, leaving 8 bases between them. Germline CDR1 is SNHLY and CDR2 is FYNNEI. CDR3 length: 14 amino acids. CDR3 region: CASSTQNSNQPQHF. In nucleotides, the CDR3 is TGTGCCAGCAGTACCCAGAATAGCAATCAGCCCCAGCATTTT.

This clonotype was detected ten times or more. The J gene is TRBJ2-3, the V gene TRBV10-3; TRBD1 might be the D (6 bases). The CDR3 has 11 amino acids. V was shortened by 7 bases and J by 4 bases, with 6 bases between the two germline ends. Germline V CDR1 and CDR2: ENHRY, SYGVKD. CDR3 coding DNA: TGTGCCATCAAGGGGGCAGATACGCAGTATTTT. Its protein product is CAIKGADTQYF.

This clonotype has at least ten counts. V is TRBV24-1 and J is TRBJ1-3, with D unclear. This CDR3 has 14 amino acids. V was cut by 5 bases and J by 0 bases, with 7 bases left in between. Germline assignment: CDR1 KGHDR and CDR2 SFDVKD. CDR3 loop: CATSGVRSGNTIYF. The CDR3 DNA follows: TGTGCCACCAGTGGAGTTCGCTCTGGAAACACCATATATTTT.

This clonotype was seen repeatedly, ten times or more. V and J are TRBV7-2 and TRBJ2-7, with TRBD1 identical over 7 bases. Trimming took 1 base from V and 1 from J; bases not matched to a gene: 4. This CDR3 comprises 15 residues. Germline CDR1 is SGHTA and CDR2 is FQGNSA. CDR3 bases: TGTGCCAGCAGCTTAGGGGGGACAGAGTCCTACGAGCAGTACTTC. It encodes CASSLGGTESYEQYF.

This chain links TRBV29-1 with TRBJ2-2, with a possible D match to TRBD2 (6 bases). Looked up from germline, CDR1 is SQVTM and CDR2 is ANQGSEA. The CDR3 is 11 amino acids. Trimming cost V 5 bases and J 8 bases, with 9 bases left between them. CDR3 sequence (DNA): TGCAGCGTTCCACGGGAGGGGGAGCTGTTTTTT. It codes for CSVPREGELFF.

This clonotype was detected many times. The chain employs TRBV29-1 and TRBJ1-2; 7 nucleotides line up with TRBD1. Per the germline V gene, CDR1 is SQVTM and CDR2 is ANQGSEA. J was trimmed by 4 bases and V by 6 bases; bases with no gene match: 2. The CDR3 has 11 residues. The CDR3 DNA is TGCAGCGTCTGGGACAGCTATGGCTACACCTTC. Its protein product is CSVWDSYGYTF.

At least ten counts were recorded for this clonotype. J is TRBJ1-1 and V is TRBV7-9; no firm D call. With 4 bases removed from V and 4 bases from J, the gap between germline ends came to 13 bases. This CDR3 has 14 amino acids. CDR1 is SEHNR and CDR2 is FQNEAQ in the germline V gene (reference sequence). Here the CDR3 reads CASSSQAQATEAFF. CDR3 nucleotides: TGTGCCAGCAGCTCGCAGGCCCAGGCCACTGAAGCTTTCTTT.

The chain joins TRBV29-1 to TRBJ2-7; 9 nucleotides align to TRBD2. Germline CDR1 is SQVTM and CDR2 is ANQGSEA. The CDR3 sequence is 11 residues long. J gave up 7 bases and V 8 bases, and 6 bases lay outside the gene matches. The CDR3 here is CSLGAGGEQYF. In DNA, the CDR3 is TGCAGCTTAGGAGCGGGGGGTGAGCAGTACTTC.

The V and J genes are TRBV5-5 and TRBJ1-4, with D tentatively TRBD1 (6 bases). There are 18 residues in the CDR3. CDR1 and CDR2 (germline): SGHKS, YYEKEE (reference sequence). The V end was cut by 0 bases, the J end by 6 bases, with 21 bases between. CDR3: CASSLAAGGAGVYEKLFF. In nucleotides, the CDR3 is TGTGCCAGCAGCTTGGCGGCTGGGGGCGCAGGGGTTTATGAAAAACTGTTTTTT.

This clonotype was counted many times. The chain joins TRBV7-9 to TRBJ1-1; a possible D gene is TRBD1 (6 bases). This CDR3 spans 15 amino acids. Trimming took off 5 bases at V and 4 bases at J, with 17 bases between the two ends. Germline lookup yields CDR1 SEHNR and CDR2 FQNEAQ (reference sequence). The CDR3, as DNA: TGTGCCAGCAGCACAACACAGGGTCCCGGCACTGAAGCTTTCTTT. Amino acid sequence: CASSTTQGPGTEAFF.

This clonotype was counted only a few times. The rearrangement joins TRBV7-3 to TRBJ2-2, with D perhaps matching TRBD2 (7 bases). Germline V gene lookup returns CDR1 SGHTA and CDR2 FQGTGA. The CDR3 contains 15 residues. Trimming took off 5 bases at V and 3 bases at J, with 13 bases between the two ends. CDR3 nucleotide sequence: TGTGCCAGCAGCCCCCAGGGGAGGGACACCGGGGAGCTGTTTTTT. Protein sequence: CASSPQGRDTGELFF.

This clonotype was recorded only once. One end of the junction is discordant with germline, which a read error may explain. The chain is built from TRBV5-1 and TRBJ1-1; D not certain. This CDR3 is built from 14 residues. Germline V gene lookup returns CDR1 SGHRS and CDR2 YFSETQ. The CDR3 coding sequence is TGCGCCAGCAGCTTGGGAGTCATGAACACTGAAGCTTCCTTT. Translation gives CASSLGVMNTEASF.

V usage is TRBV11-2 and J usage is TRBJ1-4; D call uncertain. The J call may be wrong; the DNA end is better matched by TRBJ2-3. The CDR3 is 15 amino acids. In germline, CDR1 is SGHAT, CDR2 FQNNGV. The CDR3 DNA is TGTGCCAGCAGCTTAACCCGGAGCCGCACAGATACGCAGTATTTT. This translates into CASSLTRSRTDTQYF.

This chain joins TRBV10-3 and TRBJ2-5; maybe TRBD1 (6 bases). Per the germline V gene, CDR1 is ENHRY and CDR2 is SYGVKD. The germline V and J ends were trimmed by 8 bases and 3 bases, with 10 bases remaining between them. The CDR3 has 12 residues. The CDR3 region is CAIAYREETQYF. In nucleotides, the CDR3 is TGTGCCATCGCCTACAGGGAAGAGACCCAGTACTTC.

Details on this clonotype: A read error may explain this, as a much larger clone is one base away. This chain links TRBV11-1 with TRBJ1-6; the match to TRBD1 covers 8 bases. This CDR3 spans 16 amino acids. Germline V gene data show CDR1 as SGHAT and CDR2 as FQDESV (reference sequence). CDR3 sequence: CVSSLRQGRYDSPLHF. The CDR3 DNA sequence: TGTGTCAGCAGCTTAAGACAGGGGCGATATGATTCACCCCTCCACTTT.